The next 27 T cell receptor beta chains were all read from a single sample in a study of cytomegalovirus exposure and HLA in healthy donors. With 60 Vbeta and 13 Jbeta primers, the PCR was carried out. Libraries were prepared by immunoSEQ multiplex PCR; TCRdb keeps only in-frame clonotypes and omits some of them. The data show approximately 75,000 clones, with roughly 68% seen just once and approximately 10% held by the top ten. Sequencing used PBMCs. The source of these receptors is an older woman in good health and CMV-seropositive.

The chain has TRBV6-5 and TRBJ1-4; 9 nucleotides align to TRBD1. The CDR3 is 14 residues long. V lost 6 bases to trimming and J lost 7 bases; unmatched junction nucleotides: 6. Germline assignment: CDR1 MNHEY and CDR2 SVGAGI. CDR3 loop: CASSQQGAGEKLFF. CDR3 bases: TGTGCCAGCAGCCAACAGGGGGCGGGTGAAAAACTGTTTTTT.

The chain is built from TRBV5-6 and TRBJ1-1; D possibly corresponds to TRBD1 (5 bases). Trimming left V 1 base short and J 0 bases short, with 10 bases between. The length of the CDR3 is 15 residues. Per the germline V gene, CDR1 is SGHDT and CDR2 is YYEEEE. CDR3 in amino acids: CASSLPDIMNTEAFF. Written as DNA, the CDR3 is TGTGCCAGCAGCTTGCCGGACATCATGAACACTGAAGCTTTCTTT.

The rearrangement joins TRBV4-1 to TRBJ1-3; no definite D call. CDR1 MGHRA and CDR2 YSYEKL come from the germline V gene. The CDR3 covers 11 residues. Trimming took 7 bases from V and 5 from J, leaving 6 bases between them. The CDR3 DNA reads as TGCGCCAGCACCAACAGAAACACCATATATTTT. It encodes CASTNRNTIYF.

The chain recombines TRBV20-1 with TRBJ1-1; D call uncertain. The ends were cut back, 7 bases at V and 3 bases at J, with 9 bases in the middle. Germline CDR1 and CDR2: DFQATT and SNEGSKA (reference sequence). The CDR3 runs to 11 residues. The CDR3 coding sequence is TGCAGTGTAGGAGGGTACACTGAAGCTTTCTTT. The encoded protein is CSVGGYTEAFF.

The chain employs TRBV23-1 and TRBJ1-2, with 7 nucleotides matching TRBD1. TRBV23-1 is an open reading frame, and its role is uncertain. CDR3 length: 15 residues. The junction had 12 bases not matched to a gene; V was cut back by 4 bases and J by 7 bases. The CDR3, as DNA: TGCGCCAGCAGTCGTCTCCCAGGGGGAATAGGTGGCTACACCTTC. It encodes CASSRLPGGIGGYTF.

The gene calls are TRBV5-1 and TRBJ2-3; 8 bases line up with TRBD2. The V segment lost 4 bases and the J segment 2 bases; nucleotides outside the gene matches: 9. CDR1 and CDR2 (germline): SGHRS, YFSETQ. CDR3 length: 16 residues. The CDR3 DNA reads as TGCGCCAGCAGCCTGTGGAGCGGGAGTCCCACAGATACGCAGTATTTT. Protein: CASSLWSGSPTDTQYF.

This rearrangement joins TRBV6-5 to TRBJ2-5, with 12 bases aligning to TRBD1. V shed 4 bases, J shed 4 bases, and the junction held 1 base outside the gene matches. The CDR3 loop spans 14 amino acids. The germline CDR1 and CDR2 sequences are MNHEY and SVGAGI. CDR3 DNA sequence: TGTGCCAGCAGTTCGGGACAGGGGGCAGAGACCCAGTACTTC. Amino acid sequence: CASSSGQGAETQYF.

The genes are TRBV6-5 and TRBJ2-5; 10 bases are a match to TRBD1. V lost 6 bases to trimming and J lost 0 bases; unmatched junction nucleotides: 4. CDR1 and CDR2 from the germline V gene are MNHEY and SVGAGI. CDR3 length equals 15 residues. CDR3 coding DNA: TGTGCCAGCAGCACGGACAGGGGGAACCAAGAGACCCAGTACTTC. Translation gives CASSTDRGNQETQYF.

The chain combines TRBV29-1 with TRBJ2-7; D is ambiguous. V gave up 2 bases and J gave up 4 bases, with 15 bases separating them. The V gene's germline CDR1 is SQVTM and CDR2 ANQGSEA. The length of the CDR3 is 14 residues. The CDR3 DNA follows: TGCAGCGTTGAAACGGATTTAGACATTTACGAGCAGTACTTC. It codes for CSVETDLDIYEQYF.

The CDR3 coding sequence is TGCGCCAGCAGCTTGGTAGGGGAAGGAGCTGGCTACACCTTC. It translates to CASSLVGEGAGYTF. The chain employs TRBV5-1 and TRBJ1-2, with D perhaps TRBD1 (5 bases). Trimming cost V 0 bases and J 7 bases, with 13 bases left between them. Germline-derived CDR1 and CDR2 are SGHRS and YFSETQ. This CDR3 region has 14 residues.

This clone was seen a single time. The chain links TRBV5-1 to TRBJ1-5; TRBD1 matches at 9 bases. The CDR3 runs 17 residues. V was clipped by 4 bases and J by 4 bases; unmatched bases: 12. Germline V gives CDR1 SGHRS, CDR2 YFSETQ. Here the CDR3 reads CASSEGTGQGRNQPQHF. The CDR3 DNA reads TGCGCCAGCAGCGAGGGTACTGGACAGGGGCGGAATCAGCCCCAGCATTTT.

This chain joins TRBV29-1 and TRBJ2-7; D is undetermined. CDR1 and CDR2 (germline): SQVTM, ANQGSEA. This CDR3 has 14 amino acids. Deletions cut 0 bases from V and 2 bases from J, with 11 bases between. Here the CDR3 reads CSVEELSNPYEQYF. The CDR3, as DNA: TGCAGCGTTGAAGAATTGAGCAACCCCTACGAGCAGTACTTC.

The rearrangement joins TRBV30 to TRBJ2-7; D might be TRBD2 (6 bases). The CDR3 length is 14 residues. CDR1 and CDR2 from the germline V gene are GTSNPN and SVGIG (reference sequence). Trimming cost V 2 bases and J 7 bases, with 18 bases left between them. CDR3: CAWSTGRRVQEQYF. CDR3 nucleotide sequence: TGTGCCTGGAGTACGGGCCGGAGGGTACAAGAGCAGTACTTC.

V gene TRBV5-6 combines with J gene TRBJ2-3, with 8 bases aligning to TRBD1. The CDR3 has 18 amino acids. Germline V gene data show CDR1 as SGHDT and CDR2 as YYEEEE. V was clipped by 4 bases and J by 5 bases; unmatched bases: 18. This chain's CDR3 is CASSRKRTGRGGIDTQYF. The CDR3 coding sequence is TGTGCCAGCAGCCGGAAACGGACAGGGCGTGGGGGGATAGATACGCAGTATTTT. Filled out from reference TRBV5-6 and TRBJ2-3, the complete variable domain reads DAGVTQSPTHLIKTRGQQVTLRCSPKSGHDTVSWYQQALGQGPQFIFQYYEEEERQRGNFPDRFSGHQFPNYSSELNVNALLLGDSALYLCASSRKRTGRGGIDTQYFGPGTRLTVL.

The CDR3 sequence: CASSMVAYSNQPQHF. CDR3 in DNA: TGTGCCAGTAGTATGGTAGCTTATAGCAATCAGCCCCAGCATTTT. The chain couples TRBV19 to TRBJ1-5; D remains unclear. Germline assignment: CDR1 LNHDA and CDR2 SQIVND (reference sequence). This CDR3 spans 15 amino acids. The V gene lost 3 bases and the J gene lost 0 bases, with 9 bases spanning the gap.

The V and J genes are TRBV2 and TRBJ1-6; D unclear. CDR1 and CDR2 (germline): SNHLY, FYNNEI. The V and J ends lost 6 bases and 7 bases respectively, with 16 bases between them. The CDR3 runs to 15 residues. The chain's CDR3 is CASRRGGGRNSPLHF. DNA for the CDR3: TGTGCCAGCAGGCGGGGTGGCGGGAGGAATTCACCCCTCCACTTT.

This chain links TRBV7-2 with TRBJ2-3; 10 bases map to TRBD2. The CDR3 sequence is 16 residues long. V was clipped by 2 bases and J by 3 bases; unmatched bases: 5. The germline V gene encodes CDR1 SGHTA and CDR2 FQGNSA. The CDR3 nucleotides read TGTGCCAGCAGCTTACTAGCGGGAGTTGTGACAGATACGCAGTATTTT. Translating gives CASSLLAGVVTDTQYF.

This chain links TRBV11-3 with TRBJ1-1; TRBD1 matches 7 bases. V trimming: 4 bases; J trimming: 11 bases; junction bases outside the gene matches: 13. Germline CDR1 reads SGHNT; CDR2 reads YENEEA. The CDR3 loop spans 14 amino acids. CDR3: CASSYQHRGQGAFF. The CDR3 DNA reads as TGTGCCAGCAGCTATCAACACAGGGGCCAGGGGGCTTTCTTT.

This chain uses TRBV5-1 with TRBJ1-6; tentatively, D is TRBD1 (6 bases). Germline CDR1 is SGHRS and CDR2 is YFSETQ. V shed 0 bases and J shed 8 bases, with 12 bases lying between them. There are 15 residues in the CDR3. CDR3 residues: CASSLGGGGDSPLHF. The DNA for the CDR3 is TGCGCCAGCAGCTTGGGCGGGGGCGGCGATTCACCCCTCCACTTT.

The chain combines TRBV6-5 with TRBJ1-2; 8 nucleotides agree with TRBD1. With V trimmed by 5 bases and J by 4 bases, 3 bases remained unmatched. Germline V gene sequence: CDR1 MNHEY, CDR2 SVGAGI. This CDR3 has 13 amino acids. The CDR3 DNA sequence: TGTGCCAGCAGTAAAACAGGGGGCTATGGCTACACCTTC. It yields the protein CASSKTGGYGYTF.

The CDR3 protein is CASSLRQNTEAFF. DNA for the CDR3: TGTGCCAGCAGTTTGAGGCAGAACACTGAAGCTTTCTTT. The chain employs TRBV6-5 and TRBJ1-1; no firm D call. The CDR3 sequence is 13 residues long. Germline V CDR1 and CDR2: MNHEY, SVGAGI. Trimming stripped 4 bases from V and 1 base from J, with 7 bases between.

The rearrangement uses TRBV19 and TRBJ1-2, with 7 bases aligning to TRBD1. The CDR3 runs to 14 residues. The germline gives CDR1 LNHDA, CDR2 SQIVND (reference sequence). Unmatched junction bases numbered 9, after V lost 5 bases and J lost 6 bases. CDR3 residues: CASSSNRGGNGYTF. The CDR3 coding sequence is TGTGCCAGTAGTTCCAACAGGGGCGGGAATGGCTACACCTTC.

J is TRBJ1-6 and V is TRBV5-1; 8 nucleotides agree with TRBD1. The germline V gene encodes CDR1 SGHRS and CDR2 YFSETQ. The CDR3 extends over 14 amino acids. The junction had 6 bases not matched to a gene; V was cut back by 4 bases and J by 9 bases. The CDR3 loop is CASSRGQDSSPLHF. CDR3 DNA sequence: TGCGCCAGCAGCCGGGGACAGGACTCTTCACCCCTCCACTTT.

Only one count was recorded for this clone. V gene TRBV7-3 combines with J gene TRBJ2-5; tentatively, D is TRBD2 (5 bases). The V and J ends lost 5 bases and 5 bases respectively, with 12 bases between them. The CDR3 has 13 residues. Germline V gene data show CDR1 as SGHTA and CDR2 as FQGTGA. In DNA form, the CDR3 reads TGTGCCAGCAGCGTCGGGGTACAGGAGACCCAGTACTTC. Its translation is CASSVGVQETQYF.

The chain employs TRBV18 and TRBJ1-2, with D maybe TRBD1 (5 bases). This CDR3 contains 14 residues. Per germline, CDR1 KGHSH and CDR2 LQKENI. Trimming removed 7 bases from V and 8 bases from J, with 20 bases in between. The CDR3 region has the DNA TGTGCCAGCTTCCCGTCTATTGGGGCGGGAGGCTACACCTTC. Translated, it gives CASFPSIGAGGYTF.

The rearrangement joins TRBV30 to TRBJ1-1; possibly TRBD1 for D (5 bases). Germline CDR1 is GTSNPN and CDR2 is SVGIG (reference sequence). The germline V and J ends were trimmed by 5 bases and 2 bases, with 12 bases remaining between them. This CDR3 has 13 amino acids. The CDR3 loop reads CAWAGYINTEAFF. CDR3 sequence (DNA): TGTGCCTGGGCAGGGTACATAAACACTGAAGCTTTCTTT.

This clone showed up just once. This rearrangement joins TRBV6-1 to TRBJ2-4, with D possibly matching TRBD2 (6 bases). The CDR3 contains 17 residues. Germline V gene sequence: CDR1 MNHNS, CDR2 SASEGT. V lost 2 bases, J lost 3 bases, and 17 bases lay in between. The CDR3: CASSEKWGGSVKNIQYF. As DNA, the CDR3 is TGTGCCAGCAGTGAAAAGTGGGGAGGTTCCGTCAAAAACATTCAGTACTTC.